The clone carrying this T cell receptor (beta chain) was picked up many times. The data originate from a study of early T cells in non-severe SARS-CoV-2 infection. Each CDR3 protein gets one entry after TCRdb re-called the 5' RACE reads with MiXCR. The table has around 27,000 distinct CDR3 sequences, approximately 2.9% seen once. CDR3 length: 18 residues. The specimen was whole blood. The clonotype comes from an adult who was a healthcare worker with PCR-confirmed SARS-CoV-2 infection or an uninfected control (not recorded which). The V call is TRBV12-2, the J call TRBJ1-6; the D call in the table, TRBD1, was not verified against the DNA. TRBV12-2 constitutes a pseudogene. The CDR3 DNA follows: TGTGCAAGTCGCTTAGCGGGACAAAACAGGGTTAGAAGTTCACCCCTCCACTTT. The encoded protein is CASRLAGQNRVRSSPLHF.